A selection of T cell receptor beta chains follows, all from one sample in a study of identical twins. TCRdb passed the 5' RACE reads through MiXCR, listing each CDR3 protein once. The sample holds 350,000 to 400,000 distinct CDR3 sequences, 9% seen once. The sequenced sample was naive T cells sorted from blood. The receptors were gathered from a woman aged 50 to 60 in good health. Each CDR3 is given with its conserved first and last residue. A D gene is named only where the DNA matches it firmly. Expanded clones get a size class; other rows say once, few or many, or leave the size out.

V	J	D	size	CDR3	DNA
TRBV20-1	TRBJ2-1	-	-	CSAVKEVGEQFF	TGCAGTGCTGTAAAAGAAGTGGGTGAGCAGTTCTTC
TRBV20-1	TRBJ1-1	TRBD1	-	CSVQTGSLLNTEAFF	TGCAGTGTCCAGACAGGGTCCCTTCTGAACACTGAAGCTTTCTTT
TRBV6-2/TRBV6-3	TRBJ2-7	-	many	CASSYGHTSYEQYF	TGTGCCAGCAGTTACGGGCACACGTCCTACGAGCAGTACTTC
TRBV13	TRBJ2-7	TRBD1	few	CASSLRTGGHEQYF	TGTGCCAGCAGCTTACGGACAGGGGGCCACGAGCAGTACTTC
TRBV20-1	TRBJ2-1	TRBD2	few	CSARDIALAGGRVEQFF	TGCAGTGCTAGAGATATTGCACTAGCGGGAGGGCGTGTGGAGCAGTTCTTC
TRBV4-1	TRBJ2-3	-	few	CASSQPADTQYF	TGCGCCAGCAGCCAACCTGCAGATACGCAGTATTTT
TRBV10-3	TRBJ2-1	TRBD2	many	CAISESKGGSSNEQFF	TGTGCCATCAGTGAGTCGAAGGGCGGGAGTAGTAATGAGCAGTTCTTC
TRBV29-1	TRBJ2-2	TRBD2	few	CSALAGGELFF	TGCAGCGCTCTAGCGGGAGGGGAGCTGTTTTTT
TRBV5-1	TRBJ2-3	-	many	CASNRQSDLTDTQYF	TGCGCCAGCAATCGGCAGTCCGATCTCACAGATACGCAGTATTTT
TRBV12-3/TRBV12-4	TRBJ2-3	-	few	CASIAKGQNTQYF	TGTGCCAGCATTGCCAAGGGGCAAAATACGCAGTATTTT
TRBV5-5	TRBJ2-1	-	many	CASSYLLANEQFF	TGTGCCAGCAGCTACCTACTAGCCAATGAGCAGTTCTTC
TRBV2	TRBJ2-2	-	many	CASSVTGGRVPGELFF	TGTGCCAGCAGCGTCACCGGAGGAAGGGTCCCCGGGGAGCTGTTTTTT
TRBV19	TRBJ2-2	TRBD2	-	CASSIVFLAGSGELFF	TGTGCCAGTAGTATAGTCTTCCTAGCGGGATCCGGGGAGCTGTTTTTT
TRBV25-1	TRBJ2-5	-	-	CASTYRGTQYF	TGTGCCAGCACCTATAGGGGGACCCAGTACTTC
TRBV7-3	TRBJ2-3	-	-	CASSPRPKDTQYF	TGTGCCAGCAGCCCCCGACCGAAAGATACGCAGTATTTT
TRBV7-3	TRBJ1-1	-	-	CASSTSLQGKAFF	TGTGCCAGCAGCACGAGCCTGCAGGGGAAAGCTTTCTTT
TRBV29-1	TRBJ2-4	-	-	CSVRQGAKNIQYF	TGCAGCGTGAGGCAGGGGGCCAAAAACATTCAGTACTTC
TRBV29-1	TRBJ2-5	-	few	CSVVVAAETQYF	TGCAGCGTTGTGGTAGCGGCGGAGACCCAGTACTTC
TRBV10-3	TRBJ2-3	-	few	CAISESRKQGDTQYF	TGTGCCATCAGTGAGTCCCGTAAACAGGGAGATACGCAGTATTTT
TRBV5-1	TRBJ2-1	TRBD2	few	CASSMTSGRAQNTEQFF	TGCGCCAGCAGCATGACTAGCGGGAGGGCCCAAAACACTGAGCAGTTCTTC
TRBV12-3/TRBV12-4	TRBJ1-5	-	many	CASSPGLVGAQHF	TGTGCCAGCAGCCCGGGGCTGGTCGGAGCCCAGCATTTT
TRBV7-2	TRBJ1-2	-	few	CASSPVAGVGYGYTF	TGTGCCAGCAGCCCCGTTGCAGGGGTGGGCTATGGCTACACCTTC
TRBV27	TRBJ2-7	-	few	CASSFNGRFPEGYEQYF	TGTGCCAGCAGTTTTAATGGCCGATTCCCGGAGGGCTACGAGCAGTACTTC
TRBV6-5	TRBJ2-3	TRBD2	few	CASSSLAGGSDTQYF	TGTGCCAGCAGCAGCCTAGCGGGAGGCTCAGATACGCAGTATTTT
TRBV20-1	TRBJ2-1	TRBD1	many	CSATTGTGRGNEQFF	TGCAGTGCAACGACCGGGACAGGGCGCGGGAATGAGCAGTTCTTC
TRBV6-1	TRBJ1-6	-	many	CASSEISGWNSPLHF	TGTGCCAGCAGTGAAATCTCAGGGTGGAATTCACCCCTCCACTTT
TRBV5-5	TRBJ2-7	-	many	CASSPEPYEQYF	TGTGCCAGCAGCCCGGAGCCCTACGAGCAGTACTTC
TRBV6-6	TRBJ1-3	-	-	CASSYKGVGNTIYF	TGTGCCAGCAGTTACAAGGGGGTAGGAAACACCATATATTTT
TRBV5-4	TRBJ2-2	TRBD2	-	CASSSTGLAVNTGELFF	TGTGCCAGCAGCTCTACTGGACTAGCGGTTAACACCGGGGAGCTGTTTTTT
TRBV14	TRBJ2-5	-	few	CASSHPTRLGETQYF	TGTGCCAGCAGCCACCCCACCCGTCTAGGGGAGACCCAGTACTTC
TRBV7-8	TRBJ2-7	-	-	CASSLEGLSSYEQYF	TGTGCCAGCAGCTTAGAGGGACTCAGCTCCTACGAGCAGTACTTC
TRBV9	TRBJ2-5	-	few	CASSVGAGKEETQYF	TGTGCCAGCAGCGTAGGGGCGGGAAAAGAAGAGACCCAGTACTTC
TRBV19	TRBJ2-3	TRBD2	few	CASSTGPLRTFWEGDTDTQYF	TGTGCCAGTAGTACGGGCCCCCTCAGGACATTCTGGGAGGGCGACACAGATACGCAGTATTTT
TRBV2	TRBJ2-2	-	few	CASSDFYTGELFF	TGTGCCAGCAGTGATTTTTATACCGGGGAGCTGTTTTTT
TRBV12-3/TRBV12-4	TRBJ1-5	-	many	CASWRWDQPQHF	TGTGCCAGCTGGCGTTGGGATCAGCCCCAGCATTTT
TRBV5-1	TRBJ1-4	-	many	CASSLDRSNEKLFF	TGCGCCAGCAGCTTGGACAGATCGAATGAAAAACTGTTTTTT
TRBV6-1	TRBJ2-3	-	few	CASSDLYTQYF	TGTGCCAGCAGTGATCTTTATACGCAGTATTTT
TRBV25-1	TRBJ2-2	-	few	CASRNTGNGELFF	TGTGCCAGCAGGAATACAGGGAACGGGGAGCTGTTTTTT
TRBV21-1	TRBJ2-2	-	many	CASSNGRTGGDGFTGELFF	TGTGCCAGCAGCAACGGCAGGACAGGGGGCGACGGGTTCACCGGGGAGCTGTTTTTT
TRBV11-2	TRBJ2-2	TRBD1	-	CASSLAAGRGPIAGELFF	TGTGCCAGCAGCTTAGCTGCGGGCAGGGGGCCTATTGCCGGGGAGCTGTTTTTT
TRBV12-3/TRBV12-4	TRBJ1-2	-	-	CASSFRQNDGYTF	TGTGCCAGCAGTTTCCGACAGAACGATGGCTACACCTTC
TRBV13	TRBJ2-1	TRBD2	-	CASSLVLAGARYNEQFF	TGTGCCAGCAGCTTAGTCCTAGCGGGAGCTAGATACAATGAGCAGTTCTTC
TRBV24-1	TRBJ2-3	TRBD2	-	CATSEPDGREGGRDTQYF	TGTGCCACCAGTGAACCCGATGGGCGGGAGGGTGGTAGAGATACGCAGTATTTT
TRBV19	TRBJ2-3	-	-	CASSIYTDTQYF	TGTGCCAGTTCCATTTACACAGATACGCAGTATTTT
TRBV6-5	TRBJ2-1	-	few	CATGVGPGSRFF	-
TRBV10-3	TRBJ2-2	-	many	CAISDPEVSANTGELFF	TGTGCCATCAGTGACCCCGAGGTTAGCGCGAACACCGGGGAGCTGTTTTTT
TRBV7-9	TRBJ1-5	-	-	CASSLYGGNQPQHF	TGTGCCAGCAGCTTATACGGGGGCAATCAGCCCCAGCATTTT
TRBV20-1	TRBJ2-4	TRBD2	-	CSAPTSGSDIQYF	TGCAGTGCTCCGACTAGCGGGAGTGACATTCAGTACTTC
TRBV7-9	TRBJ2-1	-	many	CASSLASSEQFF	TGTGCCAGCAGCTTAGCAAGCTCCGAGCAGTTCTTC
TRBV27	TRBJ1-1	-	-	CASSLSIPGNTEAFF	TGTGCCAGCAGTCTATCCATCCCAGGGAACACTGAAGCTTTCTTT
TRBV12-3/TRBV12-4	TRBJ2-3	-	-	CASSWRLGADTQYF	TGTGCCAGCAGTTGGCGACTCGGAGCGGATACGCAGTATTTT
TRBV12-5	TRBJ2-1	-	-	CASGLVLGVPYNEQFF	TGTGCTAGTGGTTTGGTACTGGGAGTCCCCTACAATGAGCAGTTCTTC
TRBV9	TRBJ2-3	-	few	CASSVVGVTDTQYF	TGTGCCAGCAGCGTAGTGGGGGTCACAGATACGCAGTATTTT
TRBV7-9	TRBJ1-3	-	-	CASSLGLGNTIYF	TGTGCCAGCAGCTTAGGATTGGGAAACACCATATATTTT
TRBV3-1	TRBJ1-2	-	few	CASSQVSQRAYGYTF	TGTGCCAGCAGCCAAGTCTCCCAACGCGCCTATGGCTACACCTTC
TRBV27	TRBJ1-6	-	few	CASSLSGGTLNNSPLHF	TGTGCCAGCAGTTTATCGGGAGGGACCCTTAATAATTCACCCCTCCACTTT
TRBV24-1	TRBJ2-1	TRBD1	many	CATSDSSTGGAYNEQFF	TGTGCCACCAGTGATTCGAGCACAGGGGGCGCTTACAATGAGCAGTTCTTC
TRBV12-3/TRBV12-4	TRBJ2-2	TRBD2	many	CASSRASGSNTGELFF	TGTGCCAGCAGCAGGGCTAGCGGGAGCAACACCGGGGAGCTGTTTTTT
TRBV21-1	TRBJ2-4	-	-	CASTPDSSDEKNIQYF	TGTGCCAGCACCCCGGACTCATCCGATGAGAAAAACATTCAGTACTTC
TRBV6-2/TRBV6-3	TRBJ1-4	-	-	CASSSGWTNEKLFF	TGTGCCAGCAGTTCAGGGTGGACTAATGAAAAACTGTTTTTT